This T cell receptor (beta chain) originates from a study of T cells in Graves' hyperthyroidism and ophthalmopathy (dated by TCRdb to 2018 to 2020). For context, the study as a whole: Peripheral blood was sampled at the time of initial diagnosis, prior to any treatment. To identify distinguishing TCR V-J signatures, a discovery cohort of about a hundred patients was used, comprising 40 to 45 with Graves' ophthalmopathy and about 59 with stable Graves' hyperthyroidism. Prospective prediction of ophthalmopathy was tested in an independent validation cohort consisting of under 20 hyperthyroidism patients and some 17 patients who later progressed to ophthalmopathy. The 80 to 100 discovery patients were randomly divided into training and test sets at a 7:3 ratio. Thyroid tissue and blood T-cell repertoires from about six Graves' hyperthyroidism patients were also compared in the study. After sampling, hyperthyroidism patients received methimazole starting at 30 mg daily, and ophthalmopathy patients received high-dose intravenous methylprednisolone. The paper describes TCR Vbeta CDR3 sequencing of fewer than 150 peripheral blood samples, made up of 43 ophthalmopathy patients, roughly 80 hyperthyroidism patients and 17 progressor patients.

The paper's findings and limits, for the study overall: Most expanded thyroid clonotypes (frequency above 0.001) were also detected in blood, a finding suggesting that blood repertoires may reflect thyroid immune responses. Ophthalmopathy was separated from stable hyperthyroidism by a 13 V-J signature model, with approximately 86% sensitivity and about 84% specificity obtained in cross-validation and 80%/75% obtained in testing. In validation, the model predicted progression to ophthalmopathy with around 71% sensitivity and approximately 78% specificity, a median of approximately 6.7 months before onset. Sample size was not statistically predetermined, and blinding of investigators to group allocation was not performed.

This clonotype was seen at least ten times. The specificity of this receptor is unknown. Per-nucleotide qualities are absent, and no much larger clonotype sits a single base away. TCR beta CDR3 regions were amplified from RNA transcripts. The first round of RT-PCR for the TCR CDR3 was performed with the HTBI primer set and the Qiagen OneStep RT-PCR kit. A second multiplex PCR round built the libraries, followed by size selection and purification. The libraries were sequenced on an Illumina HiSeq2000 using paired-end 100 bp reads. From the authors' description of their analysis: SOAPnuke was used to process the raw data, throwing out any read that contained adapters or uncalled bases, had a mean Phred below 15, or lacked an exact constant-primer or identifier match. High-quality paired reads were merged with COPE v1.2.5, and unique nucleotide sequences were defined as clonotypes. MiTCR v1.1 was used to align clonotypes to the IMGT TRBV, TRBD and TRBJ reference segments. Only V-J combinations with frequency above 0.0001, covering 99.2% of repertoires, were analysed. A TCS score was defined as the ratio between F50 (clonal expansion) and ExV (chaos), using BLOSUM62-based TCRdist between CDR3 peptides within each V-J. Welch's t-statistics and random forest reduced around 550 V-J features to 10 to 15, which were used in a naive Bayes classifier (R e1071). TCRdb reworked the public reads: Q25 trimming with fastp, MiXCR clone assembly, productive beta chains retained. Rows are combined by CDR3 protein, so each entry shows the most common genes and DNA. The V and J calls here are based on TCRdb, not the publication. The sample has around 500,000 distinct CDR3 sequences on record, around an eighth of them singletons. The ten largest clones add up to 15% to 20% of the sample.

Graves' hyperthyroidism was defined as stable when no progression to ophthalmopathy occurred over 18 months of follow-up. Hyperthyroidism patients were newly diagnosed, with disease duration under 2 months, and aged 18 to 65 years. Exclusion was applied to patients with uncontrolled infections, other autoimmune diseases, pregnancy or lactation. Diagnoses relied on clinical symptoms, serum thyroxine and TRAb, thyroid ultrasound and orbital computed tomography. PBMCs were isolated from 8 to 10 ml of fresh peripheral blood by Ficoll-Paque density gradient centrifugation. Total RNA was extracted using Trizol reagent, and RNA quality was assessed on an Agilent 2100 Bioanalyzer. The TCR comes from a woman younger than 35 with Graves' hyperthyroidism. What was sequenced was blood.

The CDR3 corresponds to CASSPRLAGATDTQYF. At the DNA level, the sequence is TGTGCCAGCAGCCCCCGACTAGCGGGAGCAACAGATACGCAGTATTTT. The chain links TRBV3-1 with TRBJ2-3; 12 of the junction bases match TRBD2. V lost 4 bases and J lost 3 bases, and the count of bases not matched to a germline gene is 5. Spanning cysteine to phenylalanine, the CDR3 consists of 16 amino acids. Just the 48-base CDR3 DNA is kept, in frame starting at base 1. The germline V gene (reference sequence) yields LGHDT for CDR1 and YNNKEL for CDR2.